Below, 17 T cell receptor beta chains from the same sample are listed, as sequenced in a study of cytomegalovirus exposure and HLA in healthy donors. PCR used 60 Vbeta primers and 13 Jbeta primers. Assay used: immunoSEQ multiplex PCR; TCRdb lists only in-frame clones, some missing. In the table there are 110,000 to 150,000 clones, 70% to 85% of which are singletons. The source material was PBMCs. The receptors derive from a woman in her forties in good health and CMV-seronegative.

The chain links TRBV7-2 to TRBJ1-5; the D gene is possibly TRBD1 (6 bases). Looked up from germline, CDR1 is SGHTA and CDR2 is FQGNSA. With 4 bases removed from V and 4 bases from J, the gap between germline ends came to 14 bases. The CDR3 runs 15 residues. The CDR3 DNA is TGTGCCAGCAGCTGGGACGGACAGCTAAATCAGCCCCAGCATTTT. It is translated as CASSWDGQLNQPQHF.

The CDR3 DNA reads as TGCGCCAGCAGCCAAGACTCCCGAGAGGGCGAGCAGTTCTTC. Protein product: CASSQDSREGEQFF. V usage is TRBV4-3 and J usage is TRBJ2-1; tentative D call: TRBD2 (5 bases). Trimming cost V 0 bases and J 10 bases, with 13 bases left between them. Germline CDR1 and CDR2: LGHNA and YSLEER. The length of the CDR3 is 14 residues.

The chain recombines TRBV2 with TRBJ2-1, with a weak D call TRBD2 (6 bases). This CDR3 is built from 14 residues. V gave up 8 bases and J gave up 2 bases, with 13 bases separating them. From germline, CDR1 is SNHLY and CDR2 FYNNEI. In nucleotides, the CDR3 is TGTGCCAGCTGGCGGGATCTCGCCTACAATGAGCAGTTCTTC. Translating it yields CASWRDLAYNEQFF.

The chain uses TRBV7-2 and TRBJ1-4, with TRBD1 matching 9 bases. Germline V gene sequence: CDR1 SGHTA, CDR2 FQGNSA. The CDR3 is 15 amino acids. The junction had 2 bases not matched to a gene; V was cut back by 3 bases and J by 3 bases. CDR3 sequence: CASSFRQGANEKLFF. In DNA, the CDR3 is TGTGCCAGCAGCTTTAGACAGGGGGCTAATGAAAAACTGTTTTTT.

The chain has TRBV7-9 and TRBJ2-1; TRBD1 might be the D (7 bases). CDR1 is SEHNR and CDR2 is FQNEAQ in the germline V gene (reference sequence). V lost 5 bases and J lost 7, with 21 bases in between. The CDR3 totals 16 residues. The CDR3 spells CASSATGLRGRNEQFF. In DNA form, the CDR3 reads TGTGCCAGCAGCGCCACGGGACTTAGGGGGCGGAATGAGCAGTTCTTC.

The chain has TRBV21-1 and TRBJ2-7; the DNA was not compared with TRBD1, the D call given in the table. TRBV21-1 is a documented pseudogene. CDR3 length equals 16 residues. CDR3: CASSPQTRQGAYEQYF. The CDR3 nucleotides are TGTGCCAGCAGCCCACAAACTAGACAGGGGGCCTACGAGCAGTACTTC.

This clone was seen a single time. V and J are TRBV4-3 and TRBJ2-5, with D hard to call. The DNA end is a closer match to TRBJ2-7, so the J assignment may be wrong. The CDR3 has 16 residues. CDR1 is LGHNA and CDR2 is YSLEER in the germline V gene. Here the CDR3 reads CASSQQVQRISYEQYF. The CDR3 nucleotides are TGCGCCAGCAGCCAACAGGTACAGAGAATCTCCTACGAGCAGTACTTC.

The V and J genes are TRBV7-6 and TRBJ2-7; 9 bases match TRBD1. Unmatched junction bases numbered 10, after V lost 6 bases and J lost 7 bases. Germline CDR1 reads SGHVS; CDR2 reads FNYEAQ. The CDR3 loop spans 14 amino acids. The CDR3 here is CASSHGQGYLEQYF. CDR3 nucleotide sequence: TGTGCCAGCAGTCACGGACAGGGGTATCTTGAGCAGTACTTC.

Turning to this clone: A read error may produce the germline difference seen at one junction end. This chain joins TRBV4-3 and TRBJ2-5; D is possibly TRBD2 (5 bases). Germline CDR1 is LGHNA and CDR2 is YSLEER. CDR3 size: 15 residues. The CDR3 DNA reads TGCGCCAGCAGCAGGAATTGGCTAGCCCAAGGGACCCAGTACTTC. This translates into CASSRNWLAQGTQYF.

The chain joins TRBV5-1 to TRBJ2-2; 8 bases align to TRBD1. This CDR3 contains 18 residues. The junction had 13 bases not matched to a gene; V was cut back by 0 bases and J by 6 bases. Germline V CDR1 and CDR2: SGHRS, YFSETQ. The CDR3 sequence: CASSLEGRRTGMAGELFF. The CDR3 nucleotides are TGCGCCAGCAGCTTGGAAGGAAGGAGGACAGGGATGGCCGGGGAGCTGTTTTTT.

CDR3 loop: CASSWGQGLYEQYF. CDR3 sequence (DNA): TGTGCCAGCAGCTGGGGACAGGGGCTCTACGAGCAGTACTTC. The chain has TRBV13 and TRBJ2-7; 10 nucleotides line up with TRBD1. The CDR3 loop spans 14 amino acids. J lost 3 bases, V lost 4 bases, and 3 bases had no gene match. Germline V gene lookup returns CDR1 PRHDT and CDR2 FYEKMQ (reference sequence).

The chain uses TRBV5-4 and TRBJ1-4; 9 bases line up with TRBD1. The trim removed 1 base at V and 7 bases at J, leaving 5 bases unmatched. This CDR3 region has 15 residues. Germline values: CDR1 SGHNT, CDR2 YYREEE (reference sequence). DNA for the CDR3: TGTGCCAGCAGCTTGCCCGGGACAGGGAGTGAAAAACTGTTTTTT. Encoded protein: CASSLPGTGSEKLFF.

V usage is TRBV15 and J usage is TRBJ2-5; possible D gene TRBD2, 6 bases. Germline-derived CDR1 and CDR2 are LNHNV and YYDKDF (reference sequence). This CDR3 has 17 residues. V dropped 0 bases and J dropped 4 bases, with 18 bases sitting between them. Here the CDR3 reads CATSRDQGGATRETQYF. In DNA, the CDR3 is TGTGCCACCAGCAGAGATCAGGGCGGGGCCACAAGAGAGACCCAGTACTTC.

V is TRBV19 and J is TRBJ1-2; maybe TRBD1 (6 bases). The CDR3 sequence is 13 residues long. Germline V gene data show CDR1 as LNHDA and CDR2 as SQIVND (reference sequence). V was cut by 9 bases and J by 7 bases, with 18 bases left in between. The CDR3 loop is CASRDITRGGYTF. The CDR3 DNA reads TGTGCCAGCCGGGACATCACCCGGGGTGGCTACACCTTC.

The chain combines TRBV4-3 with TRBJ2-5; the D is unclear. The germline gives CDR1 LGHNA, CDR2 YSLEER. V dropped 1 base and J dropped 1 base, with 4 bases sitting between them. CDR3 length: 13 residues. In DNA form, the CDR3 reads TGCGCCAGCAGCCAAGCCAGCCAAGAGACCCAGTACTTC. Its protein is CASSQASQETQYF.

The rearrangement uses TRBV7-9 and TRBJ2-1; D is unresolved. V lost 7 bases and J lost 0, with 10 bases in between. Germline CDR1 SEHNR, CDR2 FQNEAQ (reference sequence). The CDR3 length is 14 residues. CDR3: CASTPKSSYNEQFF. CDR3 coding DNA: TGTGCCAGCACCCCAAAGAGCTCCTACAATGAGCAGTTCTTC.

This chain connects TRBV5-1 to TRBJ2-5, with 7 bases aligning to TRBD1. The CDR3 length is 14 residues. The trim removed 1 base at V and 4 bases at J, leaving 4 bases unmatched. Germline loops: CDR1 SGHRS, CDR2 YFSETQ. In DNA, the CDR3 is TGCGCCAGCAGCTTGTCGTCAGGGGGAGAGACCCAGTACTTC. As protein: CASSLSSGGETQYF. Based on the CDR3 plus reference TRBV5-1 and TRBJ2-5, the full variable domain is KAGVTQTPRYLIKTRGQQVTLSCSPISGHRSVSWYQQTPGQGLQFLFEYFSETQRNKGNFPGRFSGRQFSNSRSEMNVSTLELGDSALYLCASSLSSGGETQYFGPGTRLLVL.